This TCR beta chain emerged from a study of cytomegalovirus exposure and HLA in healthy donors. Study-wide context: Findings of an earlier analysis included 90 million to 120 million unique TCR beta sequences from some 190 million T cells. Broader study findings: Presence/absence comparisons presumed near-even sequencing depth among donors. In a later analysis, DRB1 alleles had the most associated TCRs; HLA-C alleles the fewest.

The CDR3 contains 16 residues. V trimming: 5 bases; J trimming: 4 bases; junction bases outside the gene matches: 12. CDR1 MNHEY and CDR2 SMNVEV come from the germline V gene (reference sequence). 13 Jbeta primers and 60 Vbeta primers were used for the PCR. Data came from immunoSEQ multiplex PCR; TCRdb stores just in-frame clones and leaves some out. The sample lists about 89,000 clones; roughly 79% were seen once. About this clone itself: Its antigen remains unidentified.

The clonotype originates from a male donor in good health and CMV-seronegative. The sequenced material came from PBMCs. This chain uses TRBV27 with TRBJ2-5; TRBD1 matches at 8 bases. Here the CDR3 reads CASSPQTARGRETQYF. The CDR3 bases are TGTGCCAGCAGTCCCCAGACCGCCAGGGGGCGAGAGACCCAGTACTTC.